The rows below give T cell receptor beta chains drawn from one sample of a study of T cells in Graves' hyperthyroidism and ophthalmopathy. Each CDR3 protein gets one entry after TCRdb re-called the multiplex PCR reads with MiXCR. The sample lists under 350,000 distinct CDR3 sequences, 18% occurring once. The material sequenced was blood. These receptors came from a woman aged 45-59 years with Graves' hyperthyroidism. Both conserved end residues are part of each CDR3. Each record gives: V gene, clone size, CDR3 length, D gene, J gene, CDR3 DNA, CDR3 protein. D genes are given only for firm matches. Size is omitted from some rows. Given values are once, few, many or a class for expanded clones.

TRBV5-1,.,16,.,TRBJ2-2,TGCGCCAGCAGCTGGGAAGGCGGTCGGGACACCGGGGAGCTGTTTTTT,CASSWEGGRDTGELFF
TRBV7-3,.,14,TRBD1,TRBJ2-5,TGTGCCAGCGGTCCCGGGACAGGGGTTGAGACCCAGTACTTC,CASGPGTGVETQYF
TRBV13,few,14,TRBD1,TRBJ1-3,TGTGCCAGCCTAACCACAGGGGTTGGAAACACCATATATTTT,CASLTTGVGNTIYF
TRBV6-2/TRBV6-3,.,13,TRBD1,TRBJ2-7,TGTGCCAGCAGTCCCGACAGGGGAGGCGAGCAGTACTTC,CASSPDRGGEQYF
TRBV6-2/TRBV6-3,many,15,TRBD1,TRBJ2-7,TGTGCCAGCAGGGATACCGGGACAGGCACCAACGAGCAGTACTTC,CASRDTGTGTNEQYF
TRBV9,.,14,.,TRBJ2-4,TGTGCCAGCAGCGTAGCAGGGGCGGGGGACATTCAGTACTTC,CASSVAGAGDIQYF
TRBV28,many,15,.,TRBJ2-2,TGTGCCAGCAGTTTAGTAGCGGAAAACACCGGGGAGCTGTTTTTT,CASSLVAENTGELFF
TRBV11-2,few,17,.,TRBJ2-2,TGTGCCAGCACCCGCAGTAGGGATCTCGCGAACACCGGGGAGCTGTTTTTT,CASTRSRDLANTGELFF
TRBV19,.,13,.,TRBJ2-5,TGTGCCAGTAGTATAGACTTCCAAGAGACCCAGTACTTC,CASSIDFQETQYF
TRBV6-1,.,16,.,TRBJ1-4,TGTGCCAGCAGGAGGAGGCAGGAGACAGCTAATGAAAAACTGTTTTTT,CASRRRQETANEKLFF
TRBV30,.,16,.,TRBJ2-2,TGTGCCTGGAGTCAGGGGTGGGCGGGGAACACCGGGGAGCTGTTTTTT,CAWSQGWAGNTGELFF
TRBV4-1,.,13,.,TRBJ1-1,TGCGCCAGCAGCCAAGATCCAGGGACTGAAGCTTTCTTT,CASSQDPGTEAFF
TRBV3-1,.,13,.,TRBJ2-2,TGTGCCAGCAGCCAAAGTAACACCGGGGAGCTGTTTTTT,CASSQSNTGELFF
TRBV2,.,14,.,TRBJ2-3,TGTGCCAGCAGTGAAGAGCTCTACACAGATACGCAGTATTTT,CASSEELYTDTQYF
TRBV12-3/TRBV12-4,.,13,TRBD1,TRBJ2-2,TGTGCCAGCAGTCCGGGACAGGGAACGAGGGTGTTTTTT,CASSPGQGTRVFF
TRBV5-1,many,11,.,TRBJ1-2,TGCGCCAGCAGTTTGGCAGGACTCTACACCTTC,CASSLAGLYTF
TRBV2,many,14,TRBD1,TRBJ1-4,TGTGCCAGCAAAACGAGAACAGGGGAAGAAAAACTGTTTTTT,CASKTRTGEEKLFF
TRBV6-2/TRBV6-3,.,14,.,TRBJ1-5,TGTGCCAGCAGTCTTTACGGGGGCAGGCAGCCCCAGCATTTT,CASSLYGGRQPQHF
TRBV7-9,many,13,.,TRBJ2-7,TGTGCCAGCAGCACGGGCCAGACCTACGAGCAGTACTTC,CASSTGQTYEQYF
TRBV7-9,few,13,.,TRBJ2-5,TGTGCCAACACCTCCCCAGGGACAGAGACCCAGTACTTC,CANTSPGTETQYF
TRBV4-1,many,15,TRBD1,TRBJ2-1,TGCGCCAGCAGCCAACCTGACAGGGACGGGAATGAGCAGTTCTTC,CASSQPDRDGNEQFF
TRBV29-1,.,12,TRBD2,TRBJ2-7,TGCAGCGGGGGGACTAGCGGCTACGAGCAGTACTTC,CSGGTSGYEQYF
TRBV3-1,many,15,.,TRBJ1-2,TGTGCCAGCAGCCAACAGGAGGTCCCTAACTATGGCTACACCTTC,CASSQQEVPNYGYTF
TRBV14,.,17,.,TRBJ2-6,TGTGCCAGCAGCGGCAGGGTGGGGTACACTGGGGCCAACGTCCTGACTTTC,CASSGRVGYTGANVLTF
TRBV15,few,14,.,TRBJ2-3,TGTGCCACCAGCAGAGACAGGGCAACAGATACGCAGTATTTT,CATSRDRATDTQYF
TRBV19,.,14,.,TRBJ2-3,TGTGCCAGTAGTATACTGGCGTCGGCAGATACGCAGTATTTT,CASSILASADTQYF
TRBV12-3/TRBV12-4,.,15,.,TRBJ2-3,TGTGCCAGCAGTTTCGAAGCCTCACGCACAGATACGCAGTATTTT,CASSFEASRTDTQYF
TRBV28,many,17,TRBD2,TRBJ2-7,TGTGCCAGCAATTTCCCCCCGGGCGGGAGGGCCCCCTACGAGCAGTACTTC,CASNFPPGGRAPYEQYF
TRBV19,few,16,TRBD1,TRBJ1-1,TGTGCCAGTAGTCCCGGACAGGCGAAAATGAACACTGAAGCTTTCTTT,CASSPGQAKMNTEAFF